This TCR beta chain is drawn from a study of blood T cell repertoires in COVID-19 (dated by TCRdb to 2018 to 2020). Some background on the complete study: Samples covering the acute and convalescent phases of COVID-19 were provided by collaborators in the United States, Italy and Spain. The material from the prospective study consisted of cDNA or gDNA derived from T cells, B-cell-depleted T cells, or PBMCs. The dataset comprised deeply sampled blood TCRbeta repertoires from subjects exposed to, actively infected with, or recovered from COVID-19. The repertoires were made available in a free public database intended to serve as a resource for research on the immune response to SARS-CoV-2. Samples came from the ongoing ImmuneRACE study (first 160 participants) plus 1,254 subjects from 6 global collaborators. Nearly every sample came with metadata listing a de-identified subject ID, COVID-19 status, age in years and sex. Where available, HLA class I and class II types were obtained from metadata supplied by the sample provider rather than from assay-based typing.

General findings and caveats noted by the study authors: The quantity of clinical and demographic metadata differed by source and by participant and was supplied without curation.

Germline trimming amounts to 10 bases on V and 0 bases on J, with 11 as the count of junction bases outside the gene matches. CDR1 and CDR2 (MNHEY, SMNVEV) derive from the germline V gene (reference sequence). The CDR3 runs 16 residues from the cysteine to the phenylalanine. Left in the record is the CDR3 DNA by itself, 48 bases read in frame from the first base. One collaborating source in Seattle enrolled patients during active infection and followed them longitudinally through the course of disease. Whole blood was collected in K2EDTA tubes by collaborating institutions according to the institutions' own protocols. For TCRbeta analysis, collaborators shipped samples in one of three forms: frozen whole blood, isolated PBMCs, or DNA extracted from either of those sample types. TCRbeta CDR3 regions were amplified from genomic DNA using the immunoSEQ Assay, a bias-controlled multiplex PCR. The study's processing was this. The number of nucleated cells in each sample was estimated by amplification of reference gene primers within the assay. Sequence reads were collapsed and filtered to measure the absolute abundance of every unique TCRbeta CDR3 rearrangement. For each sample, productive Simpson clonality was calculated as the square root of Simpson's diversity index over productive rearrangements. Held by TCRdb, this immuneACCESS table contains in-frame sequences only and omits some clones. Under half of the omission traces to an unresolved V gene where checked; the cause of the rest is unknown. From that table come the V and J calls and clone size; the DNA was used to work out D and trimming. The sample records some 200,000 clones, over 75% of which are singletons. About 2.5% of the sample comes from the top ten.

About this clone itself: No cognate antigen has been identified for it. No per-base quality is available; no much larger clone lies one base away.

Material: peripheral blood. The chain uses TRBV27 and TRBJ2-2; 7 bases in the junction line up with TRBD1. This TCR derives from a woman in her 70s with COVID-19, enrolled during active disease. The CDR3 protein sequence reads: CATHDRVPSNTGELFF. The nucleotide sequence is TGTGCCACGCACGACAGGGTGCCCTCGAACACCGGGGAGCTGTTTTTT.